Below are 18 T cell receptor beta chains sequenced from a single sample in a study of Graves' ophthalmopathy and Graves' hyperthyroidism. Amplifying from RNA transcripts, the study obtained TCR beta CDR3 regions. An initial RT-PCR round employing HTBI primers preceded a second-round multiplex PCR. TCRdb re-derived calls from the multiplex PCR reads in MiXCR, one entry per CDR3 protein. The table lists some 39,000 distinct CDR3 sequences, roughly 50% of them singletons. Sequenced input: peripheral blood. Receptors were obtained from an adult woman with stable Graves' hyperthyroidism.

This clonotype was observed many times. The chain is built from TRBV5-8 and TRBJ1-1; 7 bases match TRBD1. This CDR3 spans 14 amino acids. V lost 2 bases and J lost 6; bases outside the gene matches: 7. Germline CDR1 SGHTS, CDR2 YDEGEE. Written as DNA, the CDR3 is TGTGCCAGCAGCTTACAGGGGATGGACGCTGAAGCTTTCTTT. Its translation is CASSLQGMDAEAFF.

Concerning this clonotype itself: At one end, the junction sequence differs from germline, possibly due to a read error. This chain joins TRBV24-1 and TRBJ1-2; perhaps TRBD1 as D (5 bases). In germline, CDR1 is KGHDR, CDR2 SFDVKD. The CDR3 extends over 14 amino acids. The CDR3 region has the DNA TGCGCCACCAGTGGACGGACATCTAACTATGGCTACACCTTC. This translates into CATSGRTSNYGYTF.

This clonotype was detected many times. The V gene is TRBV5-8, the J gene TRBJ1-1, with D possibly TRBD1 on 6 matching bases. Germline V gives CDR1 SGHTS, CDR2 YDEGEE. The CDR3 is 14 amino acids. Trimming took 0 bases from V and 5 from J, leaving 11 bases between them. For the CDR3, the DNA is TGTGCCAGCAGCTTGGAGGCAGGGGTGACTGAAGCTTTCTTT. Translated: CASSLEAGVTEAFF. Together with reference TRBV5-8 and TRBJ1-1, the CDR3 gives the full variable domain: EAGVTQSPTHLIKTRGQQATLRCSPISGHTSVYWYQQALGLGLQFLLWYDEGEERNRGNFPPRFSGRQFPNYSSELNVNALELEDSALYLCASSLEAGVTEAFFGQGTRLTVV.

Regarding this clonotype: This CDR3 fails to terminate in the conserved phenylalanine or tryptophan, so it likely reflects a read error. No DNA is shown, since the ends of the CDR3 on it are uncertain; the CDR3 is the one TCRdb lists. V is TRBV10-1 and J is TRBJ2-6; no check of the table's D call, TRBD1, against the DNA was made. The CDR3 extends over 10 residues, inclusive of both ends. CDR1 is WNHNN, CDR2 SYGVQD, per germline (reference sequence). This CDR3 is CASRGQVIWI.

The rearrangement uses TRBV10-3 and TRBJ2-5, with TRBD1 identical over 11 bases. This CDR3 is 15 amino acids long. V shed 4 bases, J shed 2 bases, and the junction held 3 bases outside the gene matches. Germline CDR1 reads ENHRY; CDR2 reads SYGVKD. CDR3 in amino acids: CAISGTGGNQETQYF. The CDR3 bases are TGTGCCATCAGTGGGACAGGGGGCAATCAAGAGACCCAGTACTTC.

V is TRBV5-1 and J is TRBJ1-1, with D possibly being TRBD1 (6 bases). The CDR3 spans 13 residues. Germline loops: CDR1 SGHRS, CDR2 YFSETQ. V lost 4 bases to trimming and J lost 3 bases, with 10 bases between them. DNA of the CDR3: TGCGCCAGCAGCACAGGGCGGGACACTGAAGCTTTCTTT. Residues: CASSTGRDTEAFF.

This clonotype was counted at least ten times. The chain links TRBV20-1 to TRBJ1-3; D is unresolved. The CDR3 is 14 amino acids. Trimming removed 0 bases from V and 0 bases from J, with 6 bases in between. Germline values: CDR1 DFQATT, CDR2 SNEGSKA (reference sequence). CDR3: CSAREVSSGNTIYF. CDR3 sequence (DNA): TGCAGTGCTAGAGAAGTGAGCTCTGGAAACACCATATATTTT.

This clonotype has just a few counts. V is TRBV7-8 and J is TRBJ1-1, with no clear D. The CDR3 consists of 11 residues. Germline V lookup: CDR1 SGHVS, CDR2 FQNEAQ. The ends were cut back, 9 bases at V and 10 bases at J, with 15 bases in the middle. The CDR3 sequence: CASSIGGVAFF. The DNA for the CDR3 is TGTGCCAGTAGTATAGGCGGGGTAGCTTTCTTT.

By share of the sample, this clonotype is medium-sized. This sequence joins TRBV29-1 and TRBJ1-1; D is unresolved. CDR1 and CDR2 (germline): SQVTM, ANQGSEA. With 3 bases removed from V and 1 base from J, the gap between germline ends came to 9 bases. CDR3 length: 13 residues. The CDR3 region has the DNA TGCAGCGTTGAGGTCAGCGAGAACACTGAAGCTTTCTTT. Amino acid sequence: CSVEVSENTEAFF.

This CDR3 reads CASSRQLAGATGELFF. The CDR3 DNA is TGTGCCAGCAGCCGTCAACTAGCGGGAGCGACCGGGGAGCTGTTTTTT. V gene TRBV6-1 combines with J gene TRBJ2-2; TRBD2 agrees at 11 bases. Germline lookup yields CDR1 MNHNS and CDR2 SASEGT. The CDR3 has 16 amino acids. V lost 6 bases, J lost 5 bases, and 8 bases stayed unmatched.

The chain joins TRBV7-9 to TRBJ2-3, with TRBD2 matching over 11 bases. V was pared by 2 bases and J by 5 bases, with 3 bases of the junction left unmatched. The CDR3 has 15 residues. Germline V lookup: CDR1 SEHNR, CDR2 FQNEAQ (reference sequence). In DNA, the CDR3 is TGTGCCAGCAGCTTAAGAACTAGCGGGAGAGATACGCAGTATTTT. As protein: CASSLRTSGRDTQYF.

This clonotype was counted between two and nine times. The CDR3 sequence is CSARDWPSEQFF. CDR3 coding DNA: TGCAGTGCTAGAGATTGGCCCAGTGAGCAGTTCTTC. The chain is built from TRBV20-1 and TRBJ2-1, with D uncertain. Germline values: CDR1 DFQATT, CDR2 SNEGSKA (reference sequence). Trimming pared 0 bases from V and 9 bases from J, leaving 9 bases between. This CDR3 comprises 12 residues.

This clonotype came up many times. This chain uses TRBV27 with TRBJ1-5, with D unresolved. Trimming left V 4 bases short and J 2 bases short, with 12 bases between. The CDR3 is made up of 15 amino acids. Germline V lookup: CDR1 MNHEY, CDR2 SMNVEV (reference sequence). DNA of the CDR3: TGTGCCAGCAGTTCCACTTCGACTGGCAATCAGCCCCAGCATTTT. Amino acids: CASSSTSTGNQPQHF.

This clonotype was seen many times. This sequence joins TRBV7-9 and TRBJ2-5; the D is unclear. V gave up 4 bases and J gave up 2 bases, with 17 bases separating them. This CDR3 has 16 residues. From germline, CDR1 is SEHNR and CDR2 FQNEAQ (reference sequence). Written as DNA, the CDR3 is TGTGCCAGCAGCTCTCCCGAGTTTGGACCGCAAGAGACCCAGTACTTC. Protein: CASSSPEFGPQETQYF.

The chain has TRBV20-1 and TRBJ1-6, with TRBD1 identical over 10 bases. CDR1 is DFQATT, CDR2 SNEGSKA, per germline (reference sequence). This CDR3 is 18 amino acids long. V lost 6 bases and J lost 9; bases outside the gene matches: 20. The CDR3: CSAPNTDRGDRAFSPLHF. The CDR3 DNA reads TGCAGTGCCCCCAACACGGACAGGGGGGATCGGGCTTTTTCACCCCTCCACTTT.

This clonotype was observed many times. The V and J genes are TRBV2 and TRBJ2-2; TRBD1 matches 8 bases. The germline V gene has CDR1 SNHLY and CDR2 FYNNEI. The CDR3 loop spans 13 amino acids. The trim removed 10 bases at V and 7 bases at J, leaving 8 bases unmatched. The CDR3 reads CAILDRVGGELFF. In DNA, the CDR3 is TGTGCCATCTTGGACAGGGTAGGCGGGGAGCTGTTTTTT.

By proportion, this clonotype is medium-sized (0.01 to 0.1%). This chain links TRBV20-1 with TRBJ1-5, with D unresolved. The germline V gene encodes CDR1 DFQATT and CDR2 SNEGSKA (reference sequence). V shed 7 bases and J shed 7 bases, with 17 bases lying between them. This CDR3 region has 13 residues. The CDR3 is CSVLKEIGQPQHF. CDR3 DNA: TGCAGTGTCCTAAAGGAGATCGGGCAGCCCCAGCATTTT.

This clonotype was detected many times. The rearrangement uses TRBV2 and TRBJ1-1; 10 bases line up with TRBD1. The V gene's germline CDR1 is SNHLY and CDR2 FYNNEI. There are 18 residues in the CDR3. V lost 2 bases and J lost 1; bases outside the gene matches: 10. CDR3 nucleotide sequence: TGTGCCAGCAGTGAAAAAATGCCCGGGACAGGGGCGAACACTGAAGCTTTCTTT. This codes for CASSEKMPGTGANTEAFF.